These T cell receptor beta chains were read from a single sample in a study of T cell repertoires in cytomegalovirus infection. TCRdb passed the reads through MiXCR, listing each CDR3 protein once. Of about 300,000 distinct CDR3 sequences listed, 9.6% were seen once; the top ten hold around 2.5%. Sequencing used PBMCs. Receptors were obtained from a human donor in good health (CMV status not recorded). Some clones in this sample may be carry-over from other donors' samples. Both conserved end residues are part of each CDR3. D genes are given only for firm matches. Clone size appears in some rows only: once, few, many, or a class for an expanded clone.

j_gene: TRBJ2-5; abundance: few; d_gene: .; v_gene: TRBV5-6; CDR3nt: TGTGCCAGCAGCTCCCATACGGAGACCCAGTACTTC; CDR3aa: CASSSHTETQYF
j_gene: TRBJ1-1; abundance: many; d_gene: .; v_gene: TRBV12-3/TRBV12-4; CDR3nt: TGTGCCAGCAGAGGGGACATGAACACTGAAGCTTTCTTT; CDR3aa: CASRGDMNTEAFF
j_gene: TRBJ2-1; abundance: many; d_gene: .; v_gene: TRBV7-2; CDR3nt: TGTGCCAGCAGCTTAGGAAATCGGAATGAGCAGTTCTTC; CDR3aa: CASSLGNRNEQFF
j_gene: TRBJ1-2; abundance: many; d_gene: .; v_gene: TRBV29-1; CDR3nt: TGCAGCGTACTCACTGACAGTGTCTATGGCTACACCTTC; CDR3aa: CSVLTDSVYGYTF
j_gene: TRBJ2-7; abundance: many; d_gene: .; v_gene: TRBV6-2/TRBV6-3; CDR3nt: TGTGCCACCGGACAATTCTACGAGCAGTACTTC; CDR3aa: CATGQFYEQYF
j_gene: TRBJ2-2; abundance: .; d_gene: .; v_gene: TRBV20-1; CDR3nt: TGCAGTGCTGCCGACAGTACAACCGGGGAGCTGTTTTTT; CDR3aa: CSAADSTTGELFF
j_gene: TRBJ2-1; abundance: .; d_gene: .; v_gene: TRBV29-1; CDR3nt: TGCAGCGTTTGGACGGCTAGCTCCTACAATGAGCAGTTCTTC; CDR3aa: CSVWTASSYNEQFF
j_gene: TRBJ2-7; abundance: many; d_gene: .; v_gene: TRBV29-1; CDR3nt: TGCAGCGCCTTGGGAGGCTCCTACGAGCAGTACTTC; CDR3aa: CSALGGSYEQYF
j_gene: TRBJ2-1; abundance: many; d_gene: TRBD2; v_gene: TRBV7-8; CDR3nt: TGTGCCAGCAGCTTAGTGATAGCGGGGACTCCCTACAATGAGCAGTTCTTC; CDR3aa: CASSLVIAGTPYNEQFF
j_gene: TRBJ2-5; abundance: many; d_gene: TRBD2; v_gene: TRBV28; CDR3nt: TGTGCCAGCAACTCGGGGGGGACGGAGACCCAGTACTTC; CDR3aa: CASNSGGTETQYF
j_gene: TRBJ2-2; abundance: many; d_gene: .; v_gene: TRBV7-8; CDR3nt: TGTGCCAGCAGCTTAGAGATCACCGGGGAGCTGTTTTTT; CDR3aa: CASSLEITGELFF
j_gene: TRBJ1-4; abundance: .; d_gene: .; v_gene: TRBV10-3; CDR3nt: TGTGCCATCAGTGAGTCCGGGGGAGAGATGGAAAAACTGTTTTTT; CDR3aa: CAISESGGEMEKLFF
j_gene: TRBJ2-1; abundance: many; d_gene: .; v_gene: TRBV5-1; CDR3nt: TGCGCCAGCAGCTTGAACCACAATGAGCAGTTCTTC; CDR3aa: CASSLNHNEQFF
j_gene: TRBJ2-5; abundance: many; d_gene: .; v_gene: TRBV7-2; CDR3nt: TGTGCCAGCAGCTTAGCAAGAGAGACCCAGTACTTC; CDR3aa: CASSLARETQYF
j_gene: TRBJ1-4; abundance: many; d_gene: .; v_gene: TRBV7-6; CDR3nt: TGTGCCAGCAGCTTGCTCCAGGATAATGAAAAACTGTTTTTT; CDR3aa: CASSLLQDNEKLFF